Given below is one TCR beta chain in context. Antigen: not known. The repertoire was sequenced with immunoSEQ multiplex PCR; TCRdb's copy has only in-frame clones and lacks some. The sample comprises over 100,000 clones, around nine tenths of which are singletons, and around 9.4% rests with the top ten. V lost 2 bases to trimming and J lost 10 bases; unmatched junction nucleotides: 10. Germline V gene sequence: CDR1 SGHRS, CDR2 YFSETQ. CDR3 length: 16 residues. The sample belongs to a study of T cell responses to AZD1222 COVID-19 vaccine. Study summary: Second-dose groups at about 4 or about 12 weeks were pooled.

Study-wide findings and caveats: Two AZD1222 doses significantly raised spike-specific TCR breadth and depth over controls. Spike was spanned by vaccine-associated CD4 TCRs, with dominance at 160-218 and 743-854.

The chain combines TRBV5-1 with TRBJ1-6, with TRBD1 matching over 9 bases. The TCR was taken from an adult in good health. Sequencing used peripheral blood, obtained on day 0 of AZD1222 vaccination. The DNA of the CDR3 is TGCGCCAGCAGCTTTAGGCTGGGACAGGGACGATCACCCCTCCACTTT. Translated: CASSFRLGQGRSPLHF.